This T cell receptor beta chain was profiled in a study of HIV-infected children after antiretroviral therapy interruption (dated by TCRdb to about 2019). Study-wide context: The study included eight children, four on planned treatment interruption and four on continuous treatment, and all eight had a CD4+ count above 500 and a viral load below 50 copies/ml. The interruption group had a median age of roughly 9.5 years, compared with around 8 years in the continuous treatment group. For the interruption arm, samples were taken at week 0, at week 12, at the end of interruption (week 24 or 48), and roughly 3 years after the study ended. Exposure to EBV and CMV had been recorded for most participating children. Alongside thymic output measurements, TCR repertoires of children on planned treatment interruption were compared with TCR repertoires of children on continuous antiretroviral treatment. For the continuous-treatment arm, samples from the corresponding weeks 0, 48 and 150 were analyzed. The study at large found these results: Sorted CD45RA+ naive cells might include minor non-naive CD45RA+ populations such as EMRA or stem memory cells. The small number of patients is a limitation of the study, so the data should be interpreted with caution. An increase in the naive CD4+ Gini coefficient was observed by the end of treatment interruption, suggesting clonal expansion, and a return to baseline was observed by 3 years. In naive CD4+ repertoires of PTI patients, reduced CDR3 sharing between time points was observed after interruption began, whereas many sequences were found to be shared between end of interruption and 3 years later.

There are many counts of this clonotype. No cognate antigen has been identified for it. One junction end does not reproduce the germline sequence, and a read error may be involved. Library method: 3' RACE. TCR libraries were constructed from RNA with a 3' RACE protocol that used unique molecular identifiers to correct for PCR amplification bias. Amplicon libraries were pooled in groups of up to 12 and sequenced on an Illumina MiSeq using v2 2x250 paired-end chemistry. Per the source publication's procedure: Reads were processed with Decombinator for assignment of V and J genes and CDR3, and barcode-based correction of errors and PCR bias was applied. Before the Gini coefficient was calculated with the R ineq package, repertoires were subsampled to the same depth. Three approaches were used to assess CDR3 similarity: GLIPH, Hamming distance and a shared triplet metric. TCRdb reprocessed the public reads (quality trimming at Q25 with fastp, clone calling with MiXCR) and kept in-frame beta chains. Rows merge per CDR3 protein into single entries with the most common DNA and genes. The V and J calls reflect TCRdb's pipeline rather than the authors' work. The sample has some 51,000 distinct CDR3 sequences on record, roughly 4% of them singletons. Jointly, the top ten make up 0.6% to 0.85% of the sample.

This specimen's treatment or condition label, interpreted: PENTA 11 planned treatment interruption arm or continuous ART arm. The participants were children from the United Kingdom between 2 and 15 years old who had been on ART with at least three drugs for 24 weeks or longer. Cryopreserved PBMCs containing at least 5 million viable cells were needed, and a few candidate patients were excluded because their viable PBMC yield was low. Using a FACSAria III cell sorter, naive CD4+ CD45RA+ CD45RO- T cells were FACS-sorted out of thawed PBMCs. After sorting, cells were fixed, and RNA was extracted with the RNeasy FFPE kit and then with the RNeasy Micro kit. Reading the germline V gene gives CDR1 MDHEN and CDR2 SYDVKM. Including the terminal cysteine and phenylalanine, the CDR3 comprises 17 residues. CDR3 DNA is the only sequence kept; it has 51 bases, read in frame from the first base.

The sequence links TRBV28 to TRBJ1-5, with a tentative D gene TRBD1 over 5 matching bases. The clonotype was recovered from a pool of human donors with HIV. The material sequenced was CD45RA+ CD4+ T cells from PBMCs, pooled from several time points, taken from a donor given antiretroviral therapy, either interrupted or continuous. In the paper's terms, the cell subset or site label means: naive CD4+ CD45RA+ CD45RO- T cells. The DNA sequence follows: TGTGCCAGCAGTTTATTCCGGGGCAGATATAGCAATCACCCCCAGCATTTT. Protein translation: CASSLFRGRYSNHPQHF.